This passage covers 20 T cell receptor beta chains from one sample sequenced in a study of cytomegalovirus exposure and HLA in healthy donors. The study ran its PCR with 60 Vbeta and 13 Jbeta primers. Some clones are missing from TCRdb's copy, which holds only in-frame ones; the method was immunoSEQ multiplex PCR. The sample includes about 99,000 clones. Sequencing input: PBMCs. The receptor set was obtained from a man aged 40-55 years in good health and CMV-seronegative.

The chain combines TRBV7-9 with TRBJ2-1; tentatively, D is TRBD1 (6 bases). The CDR3 sequence is 14 residues long. CDR1 and CDR2 (germline): SEHNR, FQNEAQ (reference sequence). Trimming removed 7 bases from V and 6 bases from J, with 16 bases in between. The CDR3 region has the DNA TGTGCCAGCACCCCGTCCACAGGGATCAATGAGCAGTTCTTC. This gives the protein CASTPSTGINEQFF.

The V and J genes are TRBV9 and TRBJ2-1; 11 nucleotides align to TRBD2. The CDR3 spans 15 residues. V trimming: 3 bases; J trimming: 7 bases; junction bases outside the gene matches: 6. From germline, CDR1 is SGDLS and CDR2 YYNGEE. The CDR3 spells CASSATSGSLNEQFF. CDR3 coding DNA: TGTGCCAGCAGCGCCACTAGCGGGAGTCTTAATGAGCAGTTCTTC.

The V gene is TRBV18, the J gene TRBJ1-1; 8 bases fit TRBD1. The CDR3 contains 18 residues. CDR1 is KGHSH, CDR2 LQKENI, per germline. Trimming at V came to 3 bases and at J to 1 base, leaving 13 bases not matched to a gene. CDR3 residues: CASSPSQAFRGPNTEAFF. The CDR3 DNA is TGTGCCAGCTCACCTTCTCAGGCCTTCAGGGGGCCGAACACTGAAGCTTTCTTT.

The chain couples TRBV7-9 to TRBJ2-5; TRBD1 is a possible D gene (6 bases). Germline V gene data show CDR1 as SEHNR and CDR2 as FQNEAQ (reference sequence). The CDR3 covers 14 residues. Trimming removed 0 bases from V and 5 bases from J, with 10 bases in between. The CDR3 DNA sequence: TGTGCCAGCAGCTTAGCCCAGGGGCGCGAGACCCAGTACTTC. Its protein product is CASSLAQGRETQYF.

The J gene is TRBJ2-3, the V gene TRBV10-1; 7 bases agree with TRBD1. This CDR3 comprises 15 residues. The germline V gene encodes CDR1 WNHNN and CDR2 SYGVQD (reference sequence). The V segment lost 4 bases and the J segment 0 bases; nucleotides outside the gene matches: 4. CDR3 loop: CASSVGTVSTDTQYF. The CDR3 nucleotides are TGCGCCAGCAGTGTTGGGACAGTTAGCACAGATACGCAGTATTTT.

The genes are TRBV7-2 and TRBJ2-3; a weak D match, TRBD1 (5 bases). The CDR3 runs to 15 residues. Germline CDR1 is SGHTA and CDR2 is FQGNSA. Trimming pared 5 bases from V and 2 bases from J, leaving 14 bases between. DNA of the CDR3: TGTGCCAGCAGCCGCCTTGGGGCTGACACAGATACGCAGTATTTT. Amino acid sequence: CASSRLGADTDTQYF.

The V call is TRBV4-1, the J call TRBJ1-2, with D possibly being TRBD1 (6 bases). Deletions cut 0 bases from V and 8 bases from J, with 13 bases between. CDR1 and CDR2 from the germline V gene are MGHRA and YSYEKL. The CDR3 length is 14 residues. CDR3 DNA sequence: TGCGCCAGCAGCCAAGAAGGCAGGGGAGAAGGCTACACCTTC. Encoded protein: CASSQEGRGEGYTF.

The CDR3 nucleotides are TGTGCCATCAGTGAGGTAATCAGGGTTTTCAATGAGCAGTTCTTC. Protein: CAISEVIRVFNEQFF. The rearrangement joins TRBV10-3 to TRBJ2-1, with a weak D call TRBD1 (5 bases). CDR1 is ENHRY and CDR2 is SYGVKD in the germline V gene. This CDR3 is built from 15 residues. V lost 2 bases and J 6 bases, leaving 14 bases between the germline ends.

This chain joins TRBV4-3 and TRBJ1-2; TRBD1 agrees at 8 bases. This CDR3 has 15 residues. Germline V lookup: CDR1 LGHNA, CDR2 YSLEER. V shed 1 base and J 2 bases; nucleotides not matched to a gene: 3. The CDR3 sequence: CASSQAGGLNYGYTF. The CDR3 DNA sequence: TGCGCCAGCAGCCAAGCAGGGGGCCTGAACTATGGCTACACCTTC.

The chain joins TRBV5-1 to TRBJ2-2, with D unresolved. The CDR3 loop spans 15 amino acids. The V gene's germline CDR1 is SGHRS and CDR2 YFSETQ. Trimming left V 0 bases short and J 1 base short, with 7 bases between. The CDR3 DNA follows: TGCGCCAGCAGCTTGGGGCAGGAGAACACCGGGGAGCTGTTTTTT. Protein product: CASSLGQENTGELFF.

The chain has TRBV7-2 and TRBJ2-3; D is undetermined. Germline CDR1 is SGHTA and CDR2 is FQGNSA. Trimming shortened V by 3 bases and J by 6 bases, and 10 bases separated the two germline ends. The CDR3 covers 13 residues. This chain's CDR3 is CASSFFNSDTQYF. The CDR3 DNA is TGTGCCAGCAGCTTTTTTAATTCCGATACGCAGTATTTT.

The chain has TRBV5-1 and TRBJ2-1, with D unclear. The V gene's germline CDR1 is SGHRS and CDR2 YFSETQ. Trimming pared 0 bases from V and 0 bases from J, leaving 10 bases between. This CDR3 is built from 16 residues. This CDR3 reads CASSLVVSISYNEQFF. The DNA of the CDR3 is TGCGCCAGCAGCTTGGTGGTCAGTATCTCCTACAATGAGCAGTTCTTC.

Comments on this clone: The identical CDR3 is also encoded by other nucleotide sequences in the sample. CDR3 coding DNA: TGCAGTGCTAGAAGCGATAATGAGCAGTTCTTC. The encoded protein is CSARSDNEQFF. This chain uses TRBV20-1 with TRBJ2-1; D is undetermined. Looked up from germline, CDR1 is DFQATT and CDR2 is SNEGSKA (reference sequence). The CDR3 sequence is 11 residues long. The V and J ends lost 2 bases and 7 bases respectively, with 6 bases between them.

The rearrangement joins TRBV5-5 to TRBJ1-1, with D maybe TRBD1 (6 bases). Germline CDR1 and CDR2: SGHKS and YYEKEE (reference sequence). Trimming pared 4 bases from V and 2 bases from J, leaving 21 bases between. This CDR3 has 17 residues. The CDR3 nucleotides are TGTGCCAGCAGCATCGAGGGGGGGCTGCGGACAAACACTGAAGCTTTCTTT. This gives the protein CASSIEGGLRTNTEAFF.

CDR3 protein: CASSVGGRNYEQYF. The CDR3 DNA reads TGTGCCAGCAGCGTAGGGGGCCGAAACTACGAGCAGTACTTC. The chain links TRBV9 to TRBJ2-7; tentatively, D is TRBD1 (5 bases). Trimming removed 0 bases from V and 3 bases from J, with 10 bases in between. This CDR3 is 14 amino acids long. Germline V gene lookup returns CDR1 SGDLS and CDR2 YYNGEE.

Comments on this clone: The junction shows a germline mismatch at one end, possibly a read error. The chain uses TRBV28 and TRBJ2-1; a weak D match, TRBD2 (5 bases). The CDR3 contains 12 residues. Germline assignment: CDR1 MDHEN and CDR2 SYDVKM. The CDR3 region has the DNA TGTGCCAGCAGTACTGCTAGCAATAAGCAGTTCTTC. The encoded protein is CASSTASNKQFF.

This rearrangement joins TRBV11-2 to TRBJ1-6, with a weak D call TRBD1 (5 bases). This CDR3 contains 15 residues. Germline V lookup: CDR1 SGHAT, CDR2 FQNNGV. V lost 0 bases and J lost 6, with 9 bases in between. The chain's CDR3 is CASSLDLDTNSPLHF. CDR3 nucleotide sequence: TGTGCCAGCAGCTTAGATCTGGACACTAATTCACCCCTCCACTTT.

The chain recombines TRBV28 with TRBJ1-4; D is possibly TRBD1 (5 bases). V shed 4 bases and J shed 5 bases, with 17 bases lying between them. CDR1 and CDR2 (germline): MDHEN, SYDVKM. The CDR3 consists of 16 residues. This chain's CDR3 is CASSSLTGTENEKLFF. CDR3 nucleotide sequence: TGTGCCAGCAGTTCGTTAACCGGGACTGAGAATGAAAAACTGTTTTTT. Full variable domain (outside the CDR3, taken from reference TRBV28 and TRBJ1-4): DVKVTQSSRYLVKRTGEKVFLECVQDMDHENMFWYRQDPGLGLRLIYFSYDVKMKEKGDIPEGYSVSREKKERFSLILESASTNQTSMYLCASSSLTGTENEKLFFGSGTQLSVL.

This chain joins TRBV11-2 and TRBJ2-5; 11 bases line up with TRBD2. The CDR3 length is 16 residues. From germline, CDR1 is SGHAT and CDR2 FQNNGV. Trimming removed 2 bases from V and 3 bases from J; junction bases left unmatched: 5. The CDR3 is CASSLMLAGGKETQYF. The CDR3 DNA reads TGTGCCAGCAGCTTAATGCTAGCGGGGGGTAAAGAGACCCAGTACTTC.

This sequence joins TRBV6-1 and TRBJ2-5; a weak D match, TRBD1 (6 bases). With the DNA end fitting TRBJ2-7 better, the J assignment may be wrong. Germline values: CDR1 MNHNS, CDR2 SASEGT. The CDR3 spans 16 residues. The CDR3 nucleotides are TGTGCCAGCAGTGTACTTCCGGGACAACCATCCTACGAGCAGTACTTC. Amino acids: CASSVLPGQPSYEQYF.